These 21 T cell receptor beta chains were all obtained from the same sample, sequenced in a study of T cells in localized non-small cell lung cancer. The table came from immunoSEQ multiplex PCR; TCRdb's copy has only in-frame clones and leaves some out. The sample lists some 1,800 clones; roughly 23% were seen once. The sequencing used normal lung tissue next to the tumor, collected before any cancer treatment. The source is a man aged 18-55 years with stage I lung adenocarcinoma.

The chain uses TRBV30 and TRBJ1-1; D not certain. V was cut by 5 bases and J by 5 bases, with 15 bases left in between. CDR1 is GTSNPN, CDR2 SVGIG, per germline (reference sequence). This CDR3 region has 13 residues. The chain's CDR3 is CAWLPGTWTEAFF. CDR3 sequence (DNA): TGTGCCTGGTTGCCCGGTACCTGGACTGAAGCTTTCTTT.

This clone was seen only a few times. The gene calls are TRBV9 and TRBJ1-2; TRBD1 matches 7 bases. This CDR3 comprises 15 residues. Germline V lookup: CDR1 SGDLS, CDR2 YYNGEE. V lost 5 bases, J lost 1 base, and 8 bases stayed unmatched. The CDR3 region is CASSAGTANNYGYTF. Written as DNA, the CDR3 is TGTGCCAGCAGTGCAGGGACAGCGAATAACTATGGCTACACCTTC.

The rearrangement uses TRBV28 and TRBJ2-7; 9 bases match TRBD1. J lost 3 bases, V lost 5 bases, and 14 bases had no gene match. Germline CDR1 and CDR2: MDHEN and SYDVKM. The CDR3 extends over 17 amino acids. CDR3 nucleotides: TGTGCCAGCAGTCCTAAACAGGGGGCGCTTAGGGGCTACGAGCAGTACTTC. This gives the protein CASSPKQGALRGYEQYF.

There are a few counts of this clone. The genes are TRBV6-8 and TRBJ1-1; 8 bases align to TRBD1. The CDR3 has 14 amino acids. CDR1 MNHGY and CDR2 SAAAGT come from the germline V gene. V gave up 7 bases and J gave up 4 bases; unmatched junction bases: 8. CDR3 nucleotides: TGTGCCAGCATCAGCGACAGGGGAGGCACTGAAGCTTTCTTT. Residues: CASISDRGGTEAFF.

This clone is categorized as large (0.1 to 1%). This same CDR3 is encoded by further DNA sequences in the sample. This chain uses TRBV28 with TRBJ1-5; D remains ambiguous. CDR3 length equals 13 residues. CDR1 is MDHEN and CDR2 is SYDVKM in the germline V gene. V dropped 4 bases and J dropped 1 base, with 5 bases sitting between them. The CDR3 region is CASSSDSNQPQHF. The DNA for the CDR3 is TGTGCCAGCAGTTCGGACAGCAATCAGCCCCAGCATTTT.

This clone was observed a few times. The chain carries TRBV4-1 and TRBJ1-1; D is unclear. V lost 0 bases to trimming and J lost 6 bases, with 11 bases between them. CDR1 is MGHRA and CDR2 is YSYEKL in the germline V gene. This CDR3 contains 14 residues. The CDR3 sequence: CASSQDPIGAEAFF. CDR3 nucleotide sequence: TGCGCCAGCAGCCAAGATCCAATCGGCGCTGAAGCTTTCTTT.

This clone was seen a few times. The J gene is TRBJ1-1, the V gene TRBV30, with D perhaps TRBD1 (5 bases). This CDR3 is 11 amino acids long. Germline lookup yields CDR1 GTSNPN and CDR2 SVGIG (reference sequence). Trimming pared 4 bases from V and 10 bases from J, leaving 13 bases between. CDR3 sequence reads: CAWTYSQGAFF. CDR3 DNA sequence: TGTGCCTGGACTTACTCGCAGGGAGCTTTCTTT.

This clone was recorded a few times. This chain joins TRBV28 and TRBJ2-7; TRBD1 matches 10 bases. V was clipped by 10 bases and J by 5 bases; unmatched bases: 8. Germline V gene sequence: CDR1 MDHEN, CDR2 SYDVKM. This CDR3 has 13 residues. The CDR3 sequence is CATRTGGLDEQYF. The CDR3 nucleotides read TGTGCCACCCGGACAGGGGGGCTAGACGAGCAGTACTTC.

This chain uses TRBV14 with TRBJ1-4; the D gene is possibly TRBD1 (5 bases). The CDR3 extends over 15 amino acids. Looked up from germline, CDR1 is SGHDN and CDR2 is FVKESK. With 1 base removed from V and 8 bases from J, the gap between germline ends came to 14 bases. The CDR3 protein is CASSQGVGGREKLFF. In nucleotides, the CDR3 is TGTGCCAGCAGCCAAGGGGTGGGGGGAAGAGAAAAACTGTTTTTT.

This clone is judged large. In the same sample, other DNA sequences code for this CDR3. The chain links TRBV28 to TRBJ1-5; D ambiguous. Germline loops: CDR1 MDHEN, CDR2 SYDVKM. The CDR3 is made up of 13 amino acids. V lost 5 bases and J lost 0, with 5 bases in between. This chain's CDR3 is CASSPDSNQPQHF. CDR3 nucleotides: TGTGCCAGCAGTCCTGATAGCAATCAGCCCCAGCATTTT.

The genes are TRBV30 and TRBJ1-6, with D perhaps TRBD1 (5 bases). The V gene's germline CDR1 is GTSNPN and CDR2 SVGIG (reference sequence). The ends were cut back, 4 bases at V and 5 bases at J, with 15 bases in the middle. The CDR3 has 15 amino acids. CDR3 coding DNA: TGTGCCTGGACGCGCTTGGGCAGGGATAATTCACCCCTCCACTTT. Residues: CAWTRLGRDNSPLHF.

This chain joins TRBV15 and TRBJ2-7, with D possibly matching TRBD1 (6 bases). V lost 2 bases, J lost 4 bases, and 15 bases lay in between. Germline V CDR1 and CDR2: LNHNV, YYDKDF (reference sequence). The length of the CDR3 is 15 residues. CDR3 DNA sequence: TGTGCCACCAGCAGAAACAGGGAGACTGCGTACGAGCAGTACTTC. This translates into CATSRNRETAYEQYF.

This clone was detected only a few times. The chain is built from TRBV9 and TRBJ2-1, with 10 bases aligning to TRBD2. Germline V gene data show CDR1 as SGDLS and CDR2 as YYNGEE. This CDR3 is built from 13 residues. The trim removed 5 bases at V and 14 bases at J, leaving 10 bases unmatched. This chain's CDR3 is CASRPGTSEKKFF. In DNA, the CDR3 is TGTGCCAGCAGGCCCGGGACTAGCGAAAAAAAGTTCTTC. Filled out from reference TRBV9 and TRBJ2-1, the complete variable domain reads DSGVTQTPKHLITATGQRVTLRCSPRSGDLSVYWYQQSLDQGLQFLIQYYNGEERAKGNILERFSAQQFPDLHSELNLSSLELGDSALYFCASRPGTSEKKFFGPGTRLTVL.

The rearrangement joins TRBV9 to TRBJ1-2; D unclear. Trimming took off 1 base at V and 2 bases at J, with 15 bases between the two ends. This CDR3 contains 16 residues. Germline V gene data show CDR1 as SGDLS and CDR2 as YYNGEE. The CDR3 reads CASSVSHDGNNYGYTF. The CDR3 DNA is TGTGCCAGCAGCGTATCCCATGATGGAAACAACTATGGCTACACCTTC.

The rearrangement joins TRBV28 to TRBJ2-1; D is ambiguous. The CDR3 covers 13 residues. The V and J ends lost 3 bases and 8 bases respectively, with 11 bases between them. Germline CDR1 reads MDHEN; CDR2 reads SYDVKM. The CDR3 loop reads CASSFGVSDEQFF. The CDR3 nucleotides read TGTGCCAGCAGTTTTGGGGTTTCGGATGAGCAGTTCTTC.

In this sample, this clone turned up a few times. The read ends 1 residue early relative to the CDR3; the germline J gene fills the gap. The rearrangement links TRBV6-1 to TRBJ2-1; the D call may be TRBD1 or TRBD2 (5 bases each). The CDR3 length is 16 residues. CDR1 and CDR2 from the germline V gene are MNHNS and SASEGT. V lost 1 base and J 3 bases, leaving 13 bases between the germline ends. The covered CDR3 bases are TGTGCCAGCAGTGAAGACCCGGGACGGATCTACAATGAGCAGTTC. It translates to CASSEDPGRIYNEQF. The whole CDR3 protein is CASSEDPGRIYNEQFF.

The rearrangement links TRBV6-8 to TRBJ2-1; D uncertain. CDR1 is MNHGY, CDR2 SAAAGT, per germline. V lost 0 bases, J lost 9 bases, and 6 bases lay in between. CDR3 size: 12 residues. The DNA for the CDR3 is TGTGCCAGCAGTTACTCGAGAGGTGAGCAGTTCTTC. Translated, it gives CASSYSRGEQFF.

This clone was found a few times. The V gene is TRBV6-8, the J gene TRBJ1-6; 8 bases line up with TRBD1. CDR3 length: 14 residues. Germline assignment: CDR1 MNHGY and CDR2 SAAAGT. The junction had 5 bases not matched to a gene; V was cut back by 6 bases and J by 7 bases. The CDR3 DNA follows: TGTGCCAGCAGCTTGACAGGGGACAATTCACCCCTCCACTTT. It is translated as CASSLTGDNSPLHF.

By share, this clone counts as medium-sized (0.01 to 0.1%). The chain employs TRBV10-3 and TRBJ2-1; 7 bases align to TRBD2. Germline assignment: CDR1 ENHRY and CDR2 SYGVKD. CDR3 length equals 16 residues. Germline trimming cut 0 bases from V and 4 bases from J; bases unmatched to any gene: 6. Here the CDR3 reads CAISESMAGEYNEQFF. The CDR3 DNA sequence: TGTGCCATCAGTGAGTCTATGGCGGGGGAGTACAATGAGCAGTTCTTC.

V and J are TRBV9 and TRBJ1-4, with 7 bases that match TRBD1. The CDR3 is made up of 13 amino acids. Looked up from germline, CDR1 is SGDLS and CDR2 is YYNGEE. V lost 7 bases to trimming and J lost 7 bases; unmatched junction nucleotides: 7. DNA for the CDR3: TGTGCCAGCCACTCAGGGGGAGGTGAAAAACTGTTTTTT. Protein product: CASHSGGGEKLFF.

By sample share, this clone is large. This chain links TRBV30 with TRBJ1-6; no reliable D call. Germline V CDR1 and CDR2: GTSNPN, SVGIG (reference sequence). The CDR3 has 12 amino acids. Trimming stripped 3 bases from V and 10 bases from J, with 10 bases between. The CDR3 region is CAWSGTGSPLHF. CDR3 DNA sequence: TGTGCCTGGAGCGGCACGGGATCACCCCTCCACTTT.